This TCR beta chain was captured in a study of regulatory T cells in long-lasting Graves disease. Whole-study findings and limits: Persistent patients had more shared public clonotypes (roughly 2,500) than new patients (about 900).

Arm-PCR of CDR3 regions with iRepertoire HTBI primers generated TCR beta libraries. TCRdb analysed the multiplex PCR reads with MiXCR anew, one entry per CDR3 protein. The repertoire holds 400,000 to 500,000 distinct CDR3 sequences, with 14% as singletons. The sample's time point: newly diagnosed GD, antithyroid drugs for less than 3 months. The TCR library used RNA extracted from PBMCs. Nine milliliters of peripheral blood were drawn into EDTA tubes. Details on this clonotype: Its antigen is not identified.

These data were also reused for a study on T cells in Graves' hyperthyroidism and ophthalmopathy.

This receptor was obtained from a woman in her 50s with Graves disease. The input for sequencing was peripheral blood mononuclear cells (PBMCs), taken at new diagnosis, from a patient treated with antithyroid drugs.

The CDR3 spells CATSRNQLAGGLEELFF. In nucleotides, the CDR3 is TGTGCCACCAGCAGAAATCAACTAGCGGGAGGGTTAGAGGAGCTGTTTTTT. The V and J genes are TRBV15 and TRBJ2-2; 13 bases fit TRBD2. Germline V gives CDR1 LNHNV, CDR2 YYDKDF (reference sequence). Trimming cost V 2 bases and J 10 bases; bases outside gene matches: 10. CDR3 length: 17 residues.